What follows describes a single TCR beta chain. This specimen includes other DNA sequences encoding the same CDR3. The source of the sample is a study of blood T cell repertoires in COVID-19. In the study overall: Collection of acute and convalescent COVID-19 samples took place in the United States, Italy and Spain. Sources were T cells, B-cell-depleted T cells, or PBMCs; the material itself was cDNA or gDNA.

Original processing methods: Amplification of reference gene primers provided the estimated nucleated cell counts. Clones were sequenced by immunoSEQ multiplex PCR, and TCRdb holds only the in-frame ones, with some missing. V, J and clone size were drawn from that table, and D and trimming were deduced from the DNA. The repertoire holds 120,000 or so clones, with about three quarters as singletons. V dropped 3 bases and J dropped 7 bases, with 7 bases sitting between them. CDR3 size: 12 residues. Germline CDR1 reads SNHLY; CDR2 reads FYNNEI. The genes are TRBV2 and TRBJ1-5; D ambiguous. The origin of this receptor is a woman of 80 years or more with active or convalescent COVID-19. The sample was peripheral blood. The CDR3: CASSDRGQPQHF. CDR3 bases: TGTGCCAGCAGTGACAGAGGGCAGCCCCAGCATTTT.